Presented here are 9 T cell receptor beta chains from one specimen sequenced in a study of T-cell reconstitution after alpha-beta-depleted transplantation in children. Unique molecular identifiers were incorporated into the prepared TCRbeta library. TCRdb passed the PCR reads through MiXCR, listing each CDR3 protein once. The sample contains approximately 430,000 distinct CDR3 sequences, 15% to 20% of which appear only once. Sequences were derived from PBMCs, mostly from graft donor cells, sampled 360 days after TCRalphabeta/CD19-depleted stem cell transplant. The receptors shown here come from a boy in the first two years of life who had a stem cell transplant for Wiskott-Aldrich syndrome, so the T cells may come from the graft donor.

The rearrangement uses TRBV12-3 or TRBV12-4 and TRBJ2-3; 13 positions agree with TRBD2. The CDR3 loop spans 15 amino acids. V gave up 5 bases and J gave up 4 bases; unmatched junction bases: 3. For the CDR3, the DNA is TGTGCCAGCAGTCGGACTAGCGGGAGCCCAGATACGCAGTATTTT. It translates to CASSRTSGSPDTQYF.

This clonotype was seen a few times. The gene calls are TRBV4-1 and TRBJ2-1; 10 bases map to TRBD2. V lost 4 bases, J lost 6 bases, and 6 bases stayed unmatched. The germline CDR1 and CDR2 sequences are MGHRA and YSYEKL. The CDR3 sequence is 15 residues long. CDR3 sequence (DNA): TGCGCCAGCAGCCCTAGCGGGGGACGATCCAATGAGCAGTTCTTC. Its protein is CASSPSGGRSNEQFF.

This sequence joins TRBV5-1 and TRBJ2-2; D call uncertain. This CDR3 comprises 14 residues. Germline V lookup: CDR1 SGHRS, CDR2 YFSETQ. Between the trimmed V and J ends, which lost 2 bases and 1 base, there was a span of 6 bases. CDR3 coding DNA: TGCGCCAGCAGCTTCGGCTTGAACACCGGGGAGCTGTTTTTT. Its translation is CASSFGLNTGELFF.

This clonotype appeared a few times. The V and J genes are TRBV7-9 and TRBJ2-5, with D possibly being TRBD1 (5 bases). This CDR3 comprises 16 residues. V lost 1 base, J lost 4 bases, and 16 bases lay in between. From germline, CDR1 is SEHNR and CDR2 FQNEAQ (reference sequence). The CDR3 here is CASSLEGHSQGETQYF. The CDR3 DNA follows: TGTGCCAGCAGCTTAGAAGGGCACTCTCAGGGAGAGACCCAGTACTTC.

The chain couples TRBV4-2 to TRBJ2-3; perhaps TRBD2 as D (6 bases). The CDR3 covers 18 residues. Trimming stripped 2 bases from V and 2 bases from J, with 20 bases between. Germline CDR1 and CDR2: LGHNA and YNFKEQ. The CDR3 loop reads CASSQKNWGRRATDTQYF. The DNA of the CDR3 is TGTGCCAGCAGCCAAAAAAATTGGGGTCGGAGGGCCACAGATACGCAGTATTTT.

This chain joins TRBV12-3 or TRBV12-4 and TRBJ2-7; no definite D call. The ends were cut back, 1 base at V and 0 bases at J, with 10 bases in the middle. The CDR3 has 15 residues. The CDR3 sequence: CASSLGPRSSYEQYF. The CDR3 DNA reads as TGTGCCAGCAGTTTAGGCCCCAGGAGCTCCTACGAGCAGTACTTC.

Many counts were recorded for this clonotype. This chain links TRBV7-9 with TRBJ1-6, with D unclear. V was pared by 3 bases and J by 7 bases, with 4 bases between. The CDR3 sequence is 12 residues long. CDR1 and CDR2 (germline): SEHNR, FQNEAQ (reference sequence). The CDR3, as DNA: TGTGCCAGCAGCTTGGAAAATTCACCCCTCCACTTT. Protein product: CASSLENSPLHF.

This clonotype was found a few times. V is TRBV29-1 and J is TRBJ1-2; 7 positions agree with TRBD1. CDR1 and CDR2 from the germline V gene are SQVTM and ANQGSEA. This CDR3 has 12 residues. V shed 3 bases and J 8 bases; nucleotides not matched to a gene: 6. The CDR3 loop is CSVELGQPGYTF. The CDR3 bases are TGCAGCGTTGAGCTGGGACAGCCGGGCTACACCTTC.

The gene calls are TRBV6-2 or TRBV6-3 and TRBJ2-7, with a tentative D call TRBD2 (6 bases). This CDR3 comprises 13 residues. V dropped 6 bases and J dropped 0 bases, with 9 bases sitting between them. Germline lookup yields CDR1 MNHEY and CDR2 SVGEGT. The CDR3 DNA is TGTGCCAGCAGGGACGGGAGCTCCTACGAGCAGTACTTC. Amino acids: CASRDGSSYEQYF.